The rows below give T cell receptor beta chains drawn from one sample of a study of blood T cells in healthy people across ages. TCRdb ran MiXCR on the 5' RACE reads and lists one entry per CDR3 protein. The data show hundreds of thousands of distinct CDR3 sequences, with 58% seen just once and approximately 40% held by the top ten. The material sequenced was blood. Receptors originate from a man aged 60 to 69 in good health. Each CDR3 is given with its conserved first and last residue. D genes are given only for firm matches. The size field is filled for only some rows; it gives once, few, many or a size class.

>.|TRBV5-1|TRBJ2-2|.
TGCGCCAGCAGCGGCCCCTCGACCGGGGAGCTGTTTTTT
CASSGPSTGELFF
>.|TRBV2|TRBJ2-1|.
TGTGCCAGCAAGATAGGGCTTTACAATGAGCAGTTCTTC
CASKIGLYNEQFF
>TRBD1|TRBV20-1|TRBJ2-1|.
TGCAGTGCTAGAGATCTGGACAGGGGTCACAATGAGCAGTTCTTC
CSARDLDRGHNEQFF
>TRBD1|TRBV9|TRBJ2-6|.
TGTGCCAGCAGCCCGAAGACAGGGGCTGGGGCCAACGTCCTGACTTTC
CASSPKTGAGANVLTF
>.|TRBV29-1|TRBJ1-1|.
TGCAGCGTTATGCCAGAGTATTGGAACACTGAAGCTTTCTTT
CSVMPEYWNTEAFF
>.|TRBV10-3|TRBJ2-3|.
TGTGCCATCAGTGAGTCGAGGGGGGGAAGAGGGACAGATACGCAGTATTTT
CAISESRGGRGTDTQYF
>.|TRBV20-1|TRBJ2-4|few
TGCAGCTTCCTACTTTGGGGGGCTGCCAAAAACATTCAGTACTTC
CSFLLWGAAKNIQYF
>.|TRBV5-8|TRBJ2-5|few
TGTGCCAGCAGCTTGTACGTGGGGACCCAGTACTTC
CASSLYVGTQYF
>.|TRBV9|TRBJ2-1|.
TGTGCCAGCAGCGTATCCGGCGTTGAGCAGTTCTTC
CASSVSGVEQFF
>TRBD2|TRBV9|TRBJ2-3|.
TGTGCCAGCAGCTCCCGACTAGCGGCCACAGATACGCAGTATTTT
CASSSRLAATDTQYF
>TRBD1|TRBV6-6|TRBJ2-7|.
TGTGCCAGCAGTTACCCGAGGACAGGAGTGAACGAGCAGTACTTC
CASSYPRTGVNEQYF
>TRBD1|TRBV29-1|TRBJ2-3|.
TGCAGCGGGGGCGGGACAGGGTCAGATACGCAGTATTTT
CSGGGTGSDTQYF
>.|TRBV6-1|TRBJ2-5|few
TGTGCCAGCAGTGAAGTTCGAGGGTCCGGGACCCAGTACTTC
CASSEVRGSGTQYF
>.|TRBV13|TRBJ2-5|once
TGTGCCAGCAGCTCCACCCTGCAAGAGACCCAGTACTTC
CASSSTLQETQYF
>TRBD1|TRBV6-5|TRBJ2-7|.
TGTGCCAGCAGCCGACTTCAGGGGGCGGCCGAGCAGTACTTC
CASSRLQGAAEQYF
>.|TRBV10-3|TRBJ1-6|.
TGTGCCATCAGGGAAGGACCGGCGGGGTCACCCCTCCACTTT
CAIREGPAGSPLHF
>.|TRBV6-1|TRBJ2-7|.
TGTGCCAGCAGACCGGGACAATCCTACGAGCAGTACTTC
CASRPGQSYEQYF
>TRBD2|TRBV20-1|TRBJ2-5|once
TGCAGTGCTATTTTCGGGGGAGGGGAAGAGACCCAGTACTTC
CSAIFGGGEETQYF
>TRBD1|TRBV5-1|TRBJ2-7|.
TGCGCCAGCAGTCTTGTTCTACACAGGGGCTACGAGCAGTACTTC
CASSLVLHRGYEQYF
>.|TRBV7-9|TRBJ1-6|.
TGTGCCAGCAGCTTAGCGACCCTGGGGTCACCCCTCCACTTT
CASSLATLGSPLHF
>TRBD2|TRBV3-1|TRBJ2-5|few
TGTGCCAGCAGCCAAGCCCCGGCGGGGGGCCAAGAGACCCAGTACTTC
CASSQAPAGGQETQYF
>.|TRBV20-1|TRBJ1-2|.
TGCAGTGCTAGATCACTACAGGGAGTCGGTGGCTACACCTTC
CSARSLQGVGGYTF
>TRBD1|TRBV4-1|TRBJ1-6|.
TGCGCCAGCAGCCAAAACCCCGGACAGGGGAATTCACCCCTCCACTTT
CASSQNPGQGNSPLHF
>TRBD1|TRBV5-6|TRBJ2-7|.
TGTGCCAGCAGATTTACAGGGGGATTGTACGAGCAGTACTTC
CASRFTGGLYEQYF
>TRBD1|TRBV7-9|TRBJ2-1|.
TGTGCCAACCAGGGGGCGACCTACAATGAGCAGTTCTTC
CANQGATYNEQFF
>.|TRBV7-2|TRBJ1-6|.
TGTGCCAGCAGCCTCAGGGGTGTGGGTTCACCCCTCCACTTT
CASSLRGVGSPLHF
>.|TRBV6-1|TRBJ2-5|.
TGTGCCAGCAGTATCCGGACAGTGTACCAAGAGACCCAGTACTTC
CASSIRTVYQETQYF
>.|TRBV28|TRBJ2-5|once
TGTGCCAGCCAGGACTCCTACCAAGAGACCCAGTACTTC
CASQDSYQETQYF
>TRBD1|TRBV20-1|TRBJ2-7|.
TGCAGTGCATCTACTACCGGGACAGGTGACGAGCAGTACTTC
CSASTTGTGDEQYF
>.|TRBV27|TRBJ2-6|.
TGTGCCAGCGGGCCCCTGGAGGCTGGGGCCAACGTCCTGACTTTC
CASGPLEAGANVLTF
>TRBD2|TRBV28|TRBJ2-1|.
TGTGCCAGCAGCCCTTCGAGGACTAGCGGGGGGTTCAGCTCCTACAATGAGCAGTTCTTC
CASSPSRTSGGFSSYNEQFF
>.|TRBV12-3/TRBV12-4|TRBJ2-5|once
TGTGCCAGCGGAGTAGTAAGTGGGGAGACCCAGTACTTC
CASGVVSGETQYF
>TRBD2|TRBV4-2|TRBJ2-1|few
TGTGCCAGCAGCCAAGGGACTAGCGAGGGGCAGTTCTTC
CASSQGTSEGQFF
>TRBD2|TRBV20-1|TRBJ2-2|.
TGCAGTGCTAGAGCCCCTAGCGGGGGTGGCGGGGAGCTGTTTTTT
CSARAPSGGGGELFF
>.|TRBV4-1|TRBJ2-3|.
TGCGCCAGCAGCCACTCCTCCACTCTAGGGGATACGCAGTATTTT
CASSHSSTLGDTQYF
>TRBD2|TRBV29-1|TRBJ2-1|.
TGCAGCTTCCTACCCGGGGGGGGGCCTCACAATGAGCAGTTCTTC
CSFLPGGGPHNEQFF
>TRBD2|TRBV12-3/TRBV12-4|TRBJ2-3|.
TGTGCCAGCAGTTCACTAGCGGTGACAGATACGCAGTATTTT
CASSSLAVTDTQYF
>TRBD1|TRBV10-3|TRBJ1-1|.
TGTGCCATCACTCCGGGACAGGGAGACACTGAAGCTTTCTTT
CAITPGQGDTEAFF
>.|TRBV3-1|TRBJ2-5|.
TGTGCCAGCAGCCAAGATCCGTCCTACCCAGGGACCCAGTACTTC
CASSQDPSYPGTQYF
>TRBD1|TRBV6-5|TRBJ1-1|few
TGTGCCAGCAGTTACTCCAGGACAGGGGGGACTGAAGCTTTCTTT
CASSYSRTGGTEAFF
>.|TRBV7-9|TRBJ2-6|.
TGTGCCAGCAGCTTATGGGCAGGGGCCCTCTCTGGGGCCAACGTCCTGACTTTC
CASSLWAGALSGANVLTF
>.|TRBV7-2|TRBJ2-1|.
TGTGCCAGCAGCACTCGTGGGGGCCATTCCTACAATGAGCAGTTCTTC
CASSTRGGHSYNEQFF
>.|TRBV25-1|TRBJ2-3|.
TGTGCCAGCAGTGAAGGTTCCTCTTCTTCTAATACGCAGTATTTT
CASSEGSSSSNTQYF
>TRBD2|TRBV7-9|TRBJ2-7|.
TGTGCCAGCAGCCCTAACATAGCGGGGGCCTACTACGAGCAGTACTTC
CASSPNIAGAYYEQYF
>.|TRBV10-3|TRBJ2-5|.
TGTGCCACAGGAGGGACGGATCGTTTGGAGACCCAGTACTTC
CATGGTDRLETQYF
>TRBD2|TRBV6-1|TRBJ2-3|.
TGTGCCAGCAGTCCCCTGCGACTAGCGGGGTCGGTAGATACGCAGTATTTT
CASSPLRLAGSVDTQYF
>.|TRBV10-3|TRBJ2-5|few
TGTGCCACCCGGGCGGAGAATCCAGAGACCCAGTACTTC
CATRAENPETQYF
>.|TRBV10-3|TRBJ1-3|.
TGTGCCATCCTCGAAGGGGAGGGAAACACCATATATTTT
CAILEGEGNTIYF
>TRBD2|TRBV20-1|TRBJ2-5|.
TGCAGTGCCGAGACTAGCGGGACCCAAGAGACCCAGTACTTC
CSAETSGTQETQYF
>TRBD2|TRBV20-1|TRBJ2-5|.
TGCAGTGCTGAGGGGGAGCGGGGGGCCCAAGAGACCCAGTACTTC
CSAEGERGAQETQYF
>TRBD2|TRBV6-1|TRBJ2-3|.
TGTGCCAGCAGTGAAGCGCTAAGCGGGGGGGCAACAGATACGCAGTATTTT
CASSEALSGGATDTQYF
>TRBD2|TRBV10-3|TRBJ2-3|.
TGTGCCATCAGCATTCTAGCGGGGGGTACAGATACGCAGTATTTT
CAISILAGGTDTQYF
>.|TRBV29-1|TRBJ2-5|.
TGCAGCGGCCAACTAAGTGGCGGGGAGACCCAGTACTTC
CSGQLSGGETQYF